Listed here are 30 T cell receptor beta chains from one sample, sequenced in a study of shared T cell receptors in the human thymus. TCRdb's table, derived via immunoSEQ multiplex PCR, lists solely in-frame clones and lacks some. The table includes more than 300,000 clones, 85% to 95% detected once. Sequencing was performed on thymocytes. These receptors originate from a human donor.

Comment on this clone: Other DNA sequences within the sample encode an identical CDR3. The genes are TRBV5-6 and TRBJ1-1; D remains unclear. Per germline, CDR1 SGHDT and CDR2 YYEEEE. V lost 2 bases, J lost 4 bases, and 6 bases lay in between. This CDR3 spans 12 amino acids. The CDR3, as DNA: TGTGCCAGCAGCTTTTCCCCCACTGAAGCTTTCTTT. This sequence encodes CASSFSPTEAFF.

The CDR3 region is CASSSTGDKGSYNEQFF. The DNA of the CDR3 is TGTGCCAGCAGCTCCACAGGGGATAAAGGCTCCTACAATGAGCAGTTCTTC. The J gene is TRBJ2-1, the V gene TRBV11-1; 7 bases agree with TRBD1. V gave up 4 bases and J gave up 0 bases; unmatched junction bases: 9. The CDR3 has 17 amino acids. The germline V gene has CDR1 SGHAT and CDR2 FQDESV (reference sequence).

The rearrangement uses TRBV5-1 and TRBJ1-1; a weak D match, TRBD1 (5 bases). This CDR3 has 15 amino acids. Trimming took 2 bases from V and 3 from J, leaving 14 bases between them. In germline, CDR1 is SGHRS, CDR2 YFSETQ. DNA for the CDR3: TGCGCCAGCAGCTTCCATCAGGGATGCGACACTGAAGCTTTCTTT. Translated, it gives CASSFHQGCDTEAFF.

The chain carries TRBV19 and TRBJ2-7; 7 nucleotides line up with TRBD1. Germline-derived CDR1 and CDR2 are LNHDA and SQIVND (reference sequence). Trimming cost V 8 bases and J 1 base; bases outside gene matches: 14. This CDR3 contains 16 residues. The CDR3 loop reads CASGQSGTEASYEQYF. Written as DNA, the CDR3 is TGTGCCAGTGGCCAGTCCGGGACAGAGGCATCCTACGAGCAGTACTTC.

This chain connects TRBV7-5 to TRBJ2-1. TRBV7-5 is an annotated pseudogene. CDR3 length: 8 amino acids. The CDR3 protein is CARDEQFF. In DNA, the CDR3 is TGTGCCAGAGATGAGCAGTTCTTC.

The V call is TRBV11-2, the J call TRBJ2-1; D may be TRBD2 (5 bases). The V gene's germline CDR1 is SGHAT and CDR2 FQNNGV. Trimming cost V 5 bases and J 6 bases, with 11 bases left between them. The CDR3 totals 13 residues. The CDR3 spells CASSPTRVNEQFF. The CDR3 nucleotides read TGTGCCAGCAGCCCCACGAGGGTCAATGAGCAGTTCTTC.

This rearrangement joins TRBV18 to TRBJ1-2; 7 nucleotides line up with TRBD1. The V segment lost 3 bases and the J segment 4 bases; nucleotides outside the gene matches: 11. Germline V gene sequence: CDR1 KGHSH, CDR2 LQKENI. The CDR3 length is 16 residues. CDR3: CASSPGTVISGYGYTF. The CDR3 region has the DNA TGTGCCAGCTCACCCGGGACAGTCATATCGGGCTATGGCTACACCTTC.

This chain uses TRBV27 with TRBJ2-1; 8 bases match TRBD2. Germline loops: CDR1 MNHEY, CDR2 SMNVEV (reference sequence). The CDR3 is 15 residues long. Trimming removed 8 bases from V and 0 bases from J; junction bases left unmatched: 6. DNA of the CDR3: TGTGCCAGCCCTGTCGCGGGGGGCTCCTACAATGAGCAGTTCTTC. As protein: CASPVAGGSYNEQFF.

The chain recombines TRBV28 with TRBJ2-3; 8 positions agree with TRBD1. The CDR3 extends over 16 amino acids. The J segment lost 1 base and the V segment lost 4 bases, leaving 7 bases of the junction unmatched. In germline, CDR1 is MDHEN, CDR2 SYDVKM. The CDR3 sequence: CASSSPGGWGTDTQYF. Here the CDR3 DNA reads TGTGCCAGCAGTTCTCCAGGGGGCTGGGGCACAGATACGCAGTATTTT. The variable domain in full, completed from reference TRBV28 and TRBJ2-3, reads DVKVTQSSRYLVKRTGEKVFLECVQDMDHENMFWYRQDPGLGLRLIYFSYDVKMKEKGDIPEGYSVSREKKERFSLILESASTNQTSMYLCASSSPGGWGTDTQYFGPGTRLTVL.

V gene TRBV6-5 combines with J gene TRBJ2-3; D gene unclear. The CDR3 totals 15 residues. The germline CDR1 and CDR2 sequences are MNHEY and SVGAGI. Trimming removed 7 bases from V and 0 bases from J, with 14 bases in between. In nucleotides, the CDR3 is TGTGCCAGCACCCCTCGAAAGGGAAGCACAGATACGCAGTATTTT. This codes for CASTPRKGSTDTQYF.

J is TRBJ2-1 and V is TRBV9, with TRBD1 identical over 8 bases. V lost 0 bases to trimming and J lost 2 bases; unmatched junction nucleotides: 4. Germline CDR1 is SGDLS and CDR2 is YYNGEE. The CDR3 spans 16 residues. In DNA form, the CDR3 reads TGTGCCAGCAGCGTAGTGGACAGGGAGCCCTACAATGAGCAGTTCTTC. Translating gives CASSVVDREPYNEQFF.

This clone was found once. The chain employs TRBV5-1 and TRBJ2-1; D is unclear. The CDR3 runs 17 residues. CDR1 and CDR2 from the germline V gene are SGHRS and YFSETQ. V was shortened by 4 bases and J by 0 bases, with 17 bases between the two germline ends. CDR3 residues: CASSPHPISLSYNEQFF. In DNA, the CDR3 is TGCGCCAGCAGCCCTCACCCGATCTCTCTCTCCTACAATGAGCAGTTCTTC.

This clone was seen only a few times. The chain has TRBV7-2 and TRBJ2-5; 7 positions agree with TRBD2. Germline CDR1 and CDR2: SGHTA and FQGNSA. This CDR3 region has 12 residues. Unmatched junction bases numbered 8, after V lost 2 bases and J lost 14 bases. CDR3 coding DNA: TGTGCCAGCAGCTTATGGGGGAGGGCAGTATACTTC. Translating it yields CASSLWGRAVYF.

The rearrangement joins TRBV4-2 to TRBJ2-1, with D uncertain. The CDR3 runs to 15 residues. The germline CDR1 and CDR2 sequences are LGHNA and YNFKEQ. The V end was cut by 0 bases, the J end by 0 bases, with 6 bases between. CDR3 DNA: TGTGCCAGCAGCCAAGAGCCGAGCTCCTACAATGAGCAGTTCTTC. Translating it yields CASSQEPSSYNEQFF.

The genes are TRBV7-6 and TRBJ2-3, with D possibly matching TRBD1 (7 bases). The CDR3 extends over 15 amino acids. The V end was cut by 1 base, the J end by 1 base, with 9 bases between. Per germline, CDR1 SGHVS and CDR2 FNYEAQ. CDR3 bases: TGTGCCAGCAGCTTAGGCGGGACAGGCACAGATACGCAGTATTTT. Protein: CASSLGGTGTDTQYF.

V and J are TRBV5-1 and TRBJ2-4; no reliable D call. CDR3 length: 14 residues. The V gene's germline CDR1 is SGHRS and CDR2 YFSETQ. Trimming stripped 1 base from V and 0 bases from J, with 5 bases between. In nucleotides, the CDR3 is TGCGCCAGCAGCTTGACTATAGCCAAAAACATTCAGTACTTC. Translation gives CASSLTIAKNIQYF.

The gene calls are TRBV2 and TRBJ2-7, with D maybe TRBD2 (6 bases). Trimming removed 7 bases from V and 0 bases from J, with 16 bases in between. The length of the CDR3 is 15 residues. Germline CDR1 SNHLY, CDR2 FYNNEI. The CDR3 sequence: CASIQGEVSSYEQYF. CDR3 coding DNA: TGTGCCAGCATCCAAGGGGAGGTAAGCTCCTACGAGCAGTACTTC.

This clone occurred once. V gene TRBV11-2 combines with J gene TRBJ2-7, with a weak D call TRBD1 (5 bases). Deletions cut 7 bases from V and 11 bases from J, with 36 bases between. From germline, CDR1 is SGHAT and CDR2 FQNNGV. CDR3 length: 18 amino acids. As DNA, the CDR3 is TGTGCCAGCAACCTTCAGCTTAATCGACGACAGTTACACTCACTGGAGTACTTC. It translates to CASNLQLNRRQLHSLEYF.

V gene TRBV6-1 combines with J gene TRBJ1-1; unclear D gene. V lost 7 bases and J lost 3, with 12 bases in between. Germline-derived CDR1 and CDR2 are MNHNS and SASEGT. CDR3 length: 13 amino acids. The CDR3 DNA is TGTGCCAGCAAGGCGGGATCTCACACTGAAGCTTTCTTT. It yields the protein CASKAGSHTEAFF.

The chain recombines TRBV6-1 with TRBJ1-3, with 8 bases fitting TRBD1. The trim removed 0 bases at V and 0 bases at J, leaving 22 bases unmatched. The CDR3 has 23 residues. Germline V gives CDR1 MNHNS, CDR2 SASEGT. The CDR3 here is CASSEARQGAWDSAPSSGNTIYF. The CDR3 DNA follows: TGTGCCAGCAGTGAAGCGAGGCAGGGGGCTTGGGATTCGGCTCCCAGCTCTGGAAACACCATATATTTT.

The chain employs TRBV7-8 and TRBJ1-3; D ambiguous. CDR1 and CDR2 (germline): SGHVS, FQNEAQ. The CDR3 runs 14 residues. V lost 4 bases to trimming and J lost 1 base, with 8 bases between them. CDR3 coding DNA: TGTGCCAGCAGCTCCCGGACGTCTGGAAACACCATATATTTT. As protein: CASSSRTSGNTIYF.

V usage is TRBV9 and J usage is TRBJ2-3; perhaps D is TRBD1 or TRBD2 (5 bases each). The CDR3 spans 15 residues. Germline V gives CDR1 SGDLS, CDR2 YYNGEE. Trimming left V 5 bases short and J 1 base short, with 14 bases between. CDR3 DNA: TGTGCCAGCAGGCGTGGTGGGACGGGCACAGATACGCAGTATTTT. Its translation is CASRRGGTGTDTQYF.

The rearrangement joins TRBV5-1 to TRBJ2-1; D remains ambiguous. The V end was cut by 0 bases, the J end by 0 bases, with 10 bases between. The CDR3 contains 16 residues. Germline values: CDR1 SGHRS, CDR2 YFSETQ. In DNA, the CDR3 is TGCGCCAGCAGCTTGGAGGGCAGGAGCTCCTACAATGAGCAGTTCTTC. It yields the protein CASSLEGRSSYNEQFF. The full variable domain, in which reference TRBV5-1 and TRBJ2-1 provide the parts outside the CDR3, is KAGVTQTPRYLIKTRGQQVTLSCSPISGHRSVSWYQQTPGQGLQFLFEYFSETQRNKGNFPGRFSGRQFSNSRSEMNVSTLELGDSALYLCASSLEGRSSYNEQFFGPGTRLTVL.

The J gene is TRBJ2-7, the V gene TRBV7-8; the D gene is possibly TRBD2 (6 bases). CDR1 and CDR2 from the germline V gene are SGHVS and FQNEAQ. V was shortened by 2 bases and J by 4 bases, with 12 bases between the two germline ends. The CDR3 consists of 14 residues. DNA for the CDR3: TGTGCCAGCAGCTTATACGGGAGCGGGTACGAGCAGTACTTC. Protein sequence: CASSLYGSGYEQYF.

CDR3 bases: TGTGCCAGCAGGAGGGACGACAATGAGCAGTTCTTC. Its translation is CASRRDDNEQFF. The chain combines TRBV6-5 with TRBJ2-1; TRBD1 or TRBD2 may be the D gene (5 bases each). Germline CDR1 reads MNHEY; CDR2 reads SVGAGI. Deletions cut 6 bases from V and 5 bases from J, with 8 bases between. This CDR3 spans 12 amino acids.

V and J are TRBV28 and TRBJ1-5; TRBD1 matches at 9 bases. The CDR3 sequence is 21 residues long. The J segment lost 3 bases and the V segment lost 9 bases, leaving 27 bases of the junction unmatched. The germline V gene has CDR1 MDHEN and CDR2 SYDVKM. The CDR3, as DNA: TGTGCCAGTCGAAGCCTCCCTTACACAGGGGGCCACTCGAACCCCAATCAGCCCCAGCATTTT. It codes for CASRSLPYTGGHSNPNQPQHF.

The rearrangement uses TRBV7-9 and TRBJ1-1; TRBD1 matches at 7 bases. The CDR3 length is 19 residues. With V trimmed by 6 bases and J by 0 bases, 19 bases remained unmatched. Germline-derived CDR1 and CDR2 are SEHNR and FQNEAQ (reference sequence). This chain's CDR3 is CASRSNRQGPLQLNTEAFF. As DNA, the CDR3 is TGTGCCAGCAGAAGTAACCGACAGGGCCCTTTACAACTGAACACTGAAGCTTTCTTT.

The gene calls are TRBV6-1 and TRBJ1-5; D is ambiguous. The V gene lost 5 bases and the J gene lost 0 bases, with 8 bases spanning the gap. Germline values: CDR1 MNHNS, CDR2 SASEGT. CDR3 size: 14 residues. This chain's CDR3 is CASSKVLSNQPQHF. CDR3 bases: TGTGCCAGCAGTAAAGTCCTTAGCAATCAGCCCCAGCATTTT.

This clone was observed once. The chain joins TRBV11-2 to TRBJ2-7; D gene unclear. The CDR3 extends over 13 amino acids. Germline CDR1 SGHAT, CDR2 FQNNGV. V gave up 5 bases and J gave up 5 bases, with 13 bases separating them. The CDR3 bases are TGTGCCAGCAGCCCTCGAAGGGTGAACGAGCAGTACTTC. This translates into CASSPRRVNEQYF.

V gene TRBV12-5 combines with J gene TRBJ2-2, with 8 nucleotides matching TRBD2. The CDR3 extends over 15 amino acids. Germline V gives CDR1 LGHNT, CDR2 FRNRAP. V dropped 1 base and J dropped 8; count of bases not matched to a gene: 6. CDR3 amino acids: CASGLGLAGRGELFF. The CDR3 bases are TGTGCTAGTGGTTTGGGGCTAGCGGGTAGAGGGGAGCTGTTTTTT.